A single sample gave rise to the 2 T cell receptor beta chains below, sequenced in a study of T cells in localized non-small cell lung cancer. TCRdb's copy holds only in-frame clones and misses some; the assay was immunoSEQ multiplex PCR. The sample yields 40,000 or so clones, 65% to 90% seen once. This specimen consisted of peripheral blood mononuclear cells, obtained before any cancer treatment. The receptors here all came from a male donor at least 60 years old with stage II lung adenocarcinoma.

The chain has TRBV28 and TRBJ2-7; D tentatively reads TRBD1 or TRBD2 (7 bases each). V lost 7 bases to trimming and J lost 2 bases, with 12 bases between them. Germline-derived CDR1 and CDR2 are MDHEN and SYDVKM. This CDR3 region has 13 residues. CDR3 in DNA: TGTGCCAGCACCAGGGGGGGGCCCTACGAGCAGTACTTC. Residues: CASTRGGPYEQYF.

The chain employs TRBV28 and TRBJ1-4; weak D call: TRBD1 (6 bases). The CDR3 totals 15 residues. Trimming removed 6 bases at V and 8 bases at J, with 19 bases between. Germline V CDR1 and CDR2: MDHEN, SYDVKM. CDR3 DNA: TGTGCCAGCAGCCCCATGAACAGGGAAAGGGAAAAACTGTTTTTT. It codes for CASSPMNREREKLFF.